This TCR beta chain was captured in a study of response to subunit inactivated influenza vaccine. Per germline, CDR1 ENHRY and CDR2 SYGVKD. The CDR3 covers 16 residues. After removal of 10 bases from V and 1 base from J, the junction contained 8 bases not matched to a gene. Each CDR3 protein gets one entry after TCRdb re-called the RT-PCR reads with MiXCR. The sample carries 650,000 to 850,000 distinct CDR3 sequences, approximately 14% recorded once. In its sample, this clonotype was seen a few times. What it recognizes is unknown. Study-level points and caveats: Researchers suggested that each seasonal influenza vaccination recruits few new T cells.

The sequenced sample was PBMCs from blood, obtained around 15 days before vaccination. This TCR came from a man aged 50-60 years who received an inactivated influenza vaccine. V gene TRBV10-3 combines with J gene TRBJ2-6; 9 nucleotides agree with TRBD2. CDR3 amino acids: CATSGIRASGANVLTF. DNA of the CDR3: TGTGCCACTAGCGGGATAAGGGCTTCTGGGGCCAACGTCCTGACTTTC.